Listed below are T cell receptor beta chains from one sample, sequenced in a study of shared clonotypes between healthy human individuals. Generated by immunoSEQ multiplex PCR, the TCRdb table keeps only in-frame clones and is missing some. The data contain about 1.1 million clones, approximately 78% of them singletons. Sample: memory CD4+ T cells from PBMCs. The receptors derive from a man between 18 and 29 years old in good health. Some clones in this sample may be carry-over from other donors' samples. Each CDR3 is given with its conserved first and last residue. Each record gives: V gene, clone size, D gene, J gene, CDR3 DNA, CDR3 protein. D genes are given only for firm matches. The size entry is marked missing in some rows and otherwise reads once, few, many or a size class.

V gene: TRBV29-1
clone size: NA
D gene: NA
J gene: TRBJ1-2
CDR3 DNA: TGCAGCGTTGAATTGAACAGGGAGGCGAATGGCTACACCTTC
CDR3 protein: CSVELNREANGYTF

V gene: TRBV18
clone size: NA
D gene: NA
J gene: TRBJ2-2
CDR3 DNA: TGTGCCAGCTCACCAGGAACAGGGAACACCGGGGAGCTGTTTTTT
CDR3 protein: CASSPGTGNTGELFF

V gene: TRBV7-9
clone size: many
D gene: NA
J gene: TRBJ1-1
CDR3 DNA: TGTGCCAGCATGTGGGGGTTGAACACTGAAGCTTTCTTT
CDR3 protein: CASMWGLNTEAFF

V gene: TRBV5-1
clone size: NA
D gene: TRBD2
J gene: TRBJ2-7
CDR3 DNA: TGCGCCAGCAGGTCCGGGACTAGCGTCTCCTCCTACGAGCAGTACTTC
CDR3 protein: CASRSGTSVSSYEQYF

V gene: TRBV29-1
clone size: NA
D gene: NA
J gene: TRBJ2-3
CDR3 DNA: TGCAGCGGCTTATCACCGGGACTCAGCACAGATACGCAGTATTTT
CDR3 protein: CSGLSPGLSTDTQYF

V gene: TRBV5-4
clone size: few
D gene: NA
J gene: TRBJ2-7
CDR3 DNA: TGTGCCAGCAGCCCCTTCACGGGTTCGGGCTCCTACGAGCAGTACTTC
CDR3 protein: CASSPFTGSGSYEQYF

V gene: TRBV6-6
clone size: once
D gene: TRBD1
J gene: TRBJ1-5
CDR3 DNA: TGTGCCAGCAGTGGACAGGGAAGAAACAATCAGCCCCAGCATTTT
CDR3 protein: CASSGQGRNNQPQHF

V gene: TRBV18
clone size: NA
D gene: NA
J gene: TRBJ2-2
CDR3 DNA: TGTGCCAGCCCCTCGAGCCGGGGCGGATCGCGGACCGGGGAGCTGTTTTTT
CDR3 protein: CASPSSRGGSRTGELFF

V gene: TRBV30
clone size: NA
D gene: TRBD2
J gene: TRBJ2-7
CDR3 DNA: TGTGCCTGGAGTGAGGGGACTAGTGCCTACGAGCAGTACTTC
CDR3 protein: CAWSEGTSAYEQYF

V gene: TRBV15
clone size: few
D gene: TRBD1
J gene: TRBJ2-7
CDR3 DNA: TGTGCCACCAGCGTCCCGGGACAGAACTACGAGCAGTACTTC
CDR3 protein: CATSVPGQNYEQYF

V gene: TRBV2
clone size: NA
D gene: TRBD2
J gene: TRBJ2-7
CDR3 DNA: TGTGCCAGCAGTGTTGGGACTAGCGGGAGGGGAAACGAGCAGTACTTC
CDR3 protein: CASSVGTSGRGNEQYF

V gene: TRBV6-7
clone size: NA
D gene: NA
J gene: TRBJ1-5
CDR3 DNA: TGTGCCAGCAGTTGCTGGGACGGAGGCCTGGCTCAGCCCCAGCATTTT
CDR3 protein: CASSCWDGGLAQPQHF

V gene: TRBV19
clone size: NA
D gene: TRBD1
J gene: TRBJ1-5
CDR3 DNA: TGTGCCAGTACCGAACGAGGGGGCGTTCAGCCCCAGCATTTT
CDR3 protein: CASTERGGVQPQHF

V gene: TRBV18
clone size: NA
D gene: NA
J gene: TRBJ2-1
CDR3 DNA: TGTGCCAGCTCACCAGGGACCGTCTCCTACAATGAGCAGTTCTTC
CDR3 protein: CASSPGTVSYNEQFF

V gene: TRBV27
clone size: NA
D gene: NA
J gene: TRBJ2-3
CDR3 DNA: TGTGCCAGCTCATCCGGTCCAGATACGCAGTATTTT
CDR3 protein: CASSSGPDTQYF

V gene: TRBV5-1
clone size: NA
D gene: TRBD1
J gene: TRBJ2-2
CDR3 DNA: TGCGCCAGCAGCCCCGACAGGGGCACCGGGGAGCTGTTTTTT
CDR3 protein: CASSPDRGTGELFF

V gene: TRBV7-2
clone size: NA
D gene: NA
J gene: TRBJ2-5
CDR3 DNA: TGTGCCAGCAGCTTGGGCCCGCGGGAGACCCAGTACTTC
CDR3 protein: CASSLGPRETQYF

V gene: TRBV25-1
clone size: many
D gene: NA
J gene: TRBJ2-5
CDR3 DNA: TGTGCCAGCACGGCGGGGGAGACCCAGTACTTC
CDR3 protein: CASTAGETQYF

V gene: TRBV6-1
clone size: NA
D gene: TRBD1
J gene: TRBJ2-7
CDR3 DNA: TGTGCCAGCAGCCTACAGGGGAACTCCTACGAGCAGTACTTC
CDR3 protein: CASSLQGNSYEQYF

V gene: TRBV10-1
clone size: NA
D gene: TRBD2
J gene: TRBJ2-7
CDR3 DNA: TGCGCCAGCAGTGAATCCGGGACTAGCGGCTACGAGCAGTACTTC
CDR3 protein: CASSESGTSGYEQYF

V gene: TRBV28
clone size: NA
D gene: NA
J gene: TRBJ2-7
CDR3 DNA: TGTGCCAGCTCGGCGGACTTTCCCTACGAGCAGTACTTC
CDR3 protein: CASSADFPYEQYF

V gene: TRBV4-1
clone size: NA
D gene: TRBD1
J gene: TRBJ2-2
CDR3 DNA: TGCGCCAGCAGCCCCCGGGCAGGGGGACGGACCGGGGAGCTGTTTTTT
CDR3 protein: CASSPRAGGRTGELFF

V gene: TRBV27
clone size: NA
D gene: NA
J gene: TRBJ2-1
CDR3 DNA: TGTGCCAGCAGGCCTTGGAGTTCCTACAATGAGCAGTTCTTC
CDR3 protein: CASRPWSSYNEQFF

V gene: TRBV19
clone size: NA
D gene: NA
J gene: TRBJ1-1
CDR3 DNA: TGTGCCAGTAGTCTCCAGGGCCGGGACACTGAAGCTTTCTTT
CDR3 protein: CASSLQGRDTEAFF

V gene: TRBV5-1
clone size: NA
D gene: TRBD1
J gene: TRBJ1-1
CDR3 DNA: TGCGCCAGCAGTCCGGTGGGGACAGTAGCTTTCTTT
CDR3 protein: CASSPVGTVAFF

V gene: TRBV7-8
clone size: few
D gene: NA
J gene: TRBJ1-1
CDR3 DNA: TGTGCCAGCAGCTTAGTATCGGGAAACACTGAAGCTTTCTTT
CDR3 protein: CASSLVSGNTEAFF

V gene: TRBV11-1
clone size: NA
D gene: TRBD2
J gene: TRBJ2-1
CDR3 DNA: TGTGCCAGCAGCCCAGGCCGCGGGACTAGCGGGAGGAGCAATGAGCAGTTCTTC
CDR3 protein: CASSPGRGTSGRSNEQFF

V gene: TRBV15
clone size: few
D gene: TRBD2
J gene: TRBJ2-7
CDR3 DNA: TGTGCCACCAGCAGAGAACCTAGCGGGAGGGCCGTCCACGAGCAGTACTTC
CDR3 protein: CATSREPSGRAVHEQYF

V gene: TRBV5-1
clone size: NA
D gene: TRBD2
J gene: TRBJ2-5
CDR3 DNA: TGCGCCAGCAGCTTGGAACTAGCGGGAGCAGAGACCCAGTACTTC
CDR3 protein: CASSLELAGAETQYF

V gene: TRBV6-1
clone size: few
D gene: TRBD1
J gene: TRBJ1-2
CDR3 DNA: TGTGCCAGCGGTGAGGGACAGGGGTTGTACTATAGCTACACCTTC
CDR3 protein: CASGEGQGLYYSYTF

V gene: TRBV27
clone size: NA
D gene: NA
J gene: TRBJ2-1
CDR3 DNA: TGTGCCAGCAGTTCTCGCCCCCCAGCCAGCGGGCCTCGGTGGGGATACAATGAGCAGTTCTTC
CDR3 protein: CASSSRPPASGPRWGYNEQFF

V gene: TRBV29-1
clone size: NA
D gene: NA
J gene: TRBJ1-1
CDR3 DNA: TGCAGCGCAGTTCTACAGGAGGTCGCGAACACTGAAGCTTTCTTT
CDR3 protein: CSAVLQEVANTEAFF

V gene: TRBV5-4
clone size: NA
D gene: TRBD2
J gene: TRBJ2-1
CDR3 DNA: TGTGCCAGCAGCCGATGGACTAGCGGGAGTGGGTTGGATGAGCAGTTCTTC
CDR3 protein: CASSRWTSGSGLDEQFF

V gene: TRBV6-1
clone size: NA
D gene: NA
J gene: TRBJ2-7
CDR3 DNA: TGTGCCAGCAGTCAAACCTACGAGCAGTACTTC
CDR3 protein: CASSQTYEQYF

V gene: TRBV6-4
clone size: many
D gene: NA
J gene: TRBJ1-1
CDR3 DNA: TGTGCCAGCAGTGTCAACCCTTGGAGCACTGAAGCTTTCTTT
CDR3 protein: CASSVNPWSTEAFF

V gene: TRBV2
clone size: NA
D gene: NA
J gene: TRBJ2-7
CDR3 DNA: TGTGCCAGCAGTGCGGACAGATCCTACGAGCAGTACTTC
CDR3 protein: CASSADRSYEQYF

V gene: TRBV19
clone size: NA
D gene: NA
J gene: TRBJ2-3
CDR3 DNA: TGTGCCAGTAGAGAGGGGAGAAGCACAGATACGCAGTATTTT
CDR3 protein: CASREGRSTDTQYF

V gene: TRBV7-6
clone size: NA
D gene: NA
J gene: TRBJ1-2
CDR3 DNA: TGTGCCAGCAGCTTATGGCAGAACTATGGCTACACCTTC
CDR3 protein: CASSLWQNYGYTF

V gene: TRBV5-1
clone size: once
D gene: TRBD2
J gene: TRBJ2-2
CDR3 DNA: TGCGCCAGCGCCCCTAGCGGGGGAACGGGGGAGCTGTTTTTT
CDR3 protein: CASAPSGGTGELFF

V gene: TRBV18
clone size: NA
D gene: NA
J gene: TRBJ1-3
CDR3 DNA: TGTGCCAGCTCACCGGGGCAGATCTCTGGAAACACCATATATTTT
CDR3 protein: CASSPGQISGNTIYF

V gene: TRBV29-1
clone size: NA
D gene: TRBD1
J gene: TRBJ2-3
CDR3 DNA: TGCAGCGTGATTGGACAGGGAGTTTATACGCAGTATTTT
CDR3 protein: CSVIGQGVYTQYF

V gene: TRBV6-5
clone size: NA
D gene: TRBD1
J gene: TRBJ2-2
CDR3 DNA: TGTGCCAGCAGCCGGGACAGTTGGGCCGGGGAGCTGTTTTTT
CDR3 protein: CASSRDSWAGELFF

V gene: TRBV6-5
clone size: NA
D gene: TRBD1
J gene: TRBJ1-1
CDR3 DNA: TGTGCCAGCAGAAGGGGGACAGGTGACACTGAAGCTTTCTTT
CDR3 protein: CASRRGTGDTEAFF

V gene: TRBV28
clone size: NA
D gene: NA
J gene: TRBJ2-3
CDR3 DNA: TGTGCCAGCAGTTGGCCCGGCGTCCCAGGGCAGTATTTT
CDR3 protein: CASSWPGVPGQYF

V gene: TRBV2
clone size: NA
D gene: NA
J gene: TRBJ2-7
CDR3 DNA: TGTGCCAGCAGAGAAGGGGGGGTCTACGAGCAGTACTTC
CDR3 protein: CASREGGVYEQYF

V gene: TRBV9
clone size: NA
D gene: TRBD2
J gene: TRBJ2-3
CDR3 DNA: TGTGCCAGCAGCGTAGCCCCGGGAGGGTCAGATACGCAGTATTTT
CDR3 protein: CASSVAPGGSDTQYF

V gene: TRBV2
clone size: NA
D gene: TRBD2
J gene: TRBJ2-3
CDR3 DNA: TGTGCCAGCAGTGGAGCGGGAGGGCCTTCCGATACGCAGTATTTT
CDR3 protein: CASSGAGGPSDTQYF